This is a list of T cell receptor beta chains from one sample in a study of tissue T cells after allogeneic stem cell transplantation. TCRdb keeps only in-frame clones here, not all; method: immunoSEQ multiplex PCR. The data hold about 43,000 clones, with roughly 92% observed a single time. The sample in question was blood, obtained before transplantation. The receptor set was obtained from a woman aged 35-75 years who later had graft-versus-host disease after an allogeneic stem cell transplant. Both conserved end residues are part of each CDR3.

CDR3,V
CATSDPKQSGSTDTQYF,TRBV24-1
CASSQGAGTGQPQHF,TRBV7-2
CASSHGLGGDEKLFF,TRBV4-1
CASTLGRGRNTEAFF,TRBV7-9
CASSLTGSTDTQYF,TRBV7-3
CASSLAMIQPQHF,TRBV7-8
CASSLGSGRPNQPQHF,TRBV7-9
CASGLVLGQGPYEQYF,TRBV12-5
CAWSGFLGTNYGYTF,TRBV30
CASSGSGRSYEQYF,TRBV9